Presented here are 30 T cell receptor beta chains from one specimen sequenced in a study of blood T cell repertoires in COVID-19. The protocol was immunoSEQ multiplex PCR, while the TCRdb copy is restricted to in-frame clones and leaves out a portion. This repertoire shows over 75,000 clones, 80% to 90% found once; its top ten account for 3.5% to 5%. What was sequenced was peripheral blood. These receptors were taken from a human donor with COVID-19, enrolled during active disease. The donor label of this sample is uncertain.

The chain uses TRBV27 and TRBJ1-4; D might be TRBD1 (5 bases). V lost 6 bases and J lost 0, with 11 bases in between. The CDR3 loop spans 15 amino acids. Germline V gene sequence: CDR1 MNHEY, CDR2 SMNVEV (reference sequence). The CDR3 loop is CASRLKGATNEKLFF. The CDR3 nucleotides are TGTGCCAGCAGGTTAAAAGGGGCAACTAATGAAAAACTGTTTTTT.

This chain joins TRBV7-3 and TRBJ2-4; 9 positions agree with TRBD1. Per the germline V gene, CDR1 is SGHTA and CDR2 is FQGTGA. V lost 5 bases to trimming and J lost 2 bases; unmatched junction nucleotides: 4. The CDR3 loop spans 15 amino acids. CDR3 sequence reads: CASSPQGATKNIQYF. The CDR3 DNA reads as TGTGCCAGCAGCCCACAGGGGGCTACCAAAAACATTCAGTACTTC.

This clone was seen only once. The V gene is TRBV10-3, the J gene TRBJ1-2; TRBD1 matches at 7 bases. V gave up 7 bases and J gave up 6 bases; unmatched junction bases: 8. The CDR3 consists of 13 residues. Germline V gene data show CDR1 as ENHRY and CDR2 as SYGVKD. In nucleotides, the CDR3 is TGTGCCATCACTTTTGACAGGGTAGATGGCTACACCTTC. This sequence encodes CAITFDRVDGYTF.

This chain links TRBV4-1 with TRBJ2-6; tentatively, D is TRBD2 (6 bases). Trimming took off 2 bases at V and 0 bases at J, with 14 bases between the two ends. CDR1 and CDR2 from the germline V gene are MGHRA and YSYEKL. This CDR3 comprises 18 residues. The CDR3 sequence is CASSQLPGLLSGANVLTF. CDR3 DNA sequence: TGCGCCAGCAGCCAATTGCCGGGACTGCTCTCTGGGGCCAACGTCCTGACTTTC.

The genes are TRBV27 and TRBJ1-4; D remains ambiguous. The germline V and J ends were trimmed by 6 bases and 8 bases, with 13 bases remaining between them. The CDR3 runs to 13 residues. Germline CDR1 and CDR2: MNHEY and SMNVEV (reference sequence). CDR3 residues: CASSQIPGEKLFF. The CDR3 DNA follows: TGTGCCAGCAGCCAGATCCCGGGGGAAAAACTGTTTTTT.

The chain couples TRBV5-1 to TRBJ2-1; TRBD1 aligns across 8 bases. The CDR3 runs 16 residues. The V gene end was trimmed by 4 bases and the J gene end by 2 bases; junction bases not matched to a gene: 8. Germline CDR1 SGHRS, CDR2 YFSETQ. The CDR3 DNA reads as TGCGCCAGCAGCCTCACGGACAGGGTCGCCTACAATGAGCAGTTCTTC. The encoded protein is CASSLTDRVAYNEQFF.

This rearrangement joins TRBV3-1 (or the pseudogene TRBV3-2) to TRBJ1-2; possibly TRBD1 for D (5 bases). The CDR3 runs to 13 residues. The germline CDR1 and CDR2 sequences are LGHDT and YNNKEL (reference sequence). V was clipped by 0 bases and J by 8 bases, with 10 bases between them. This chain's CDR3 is CASSQDQGAGYTF. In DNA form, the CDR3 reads TGTGCCAGCAGCCAAGATCAAGGGGCCGGCTACACCTTC.

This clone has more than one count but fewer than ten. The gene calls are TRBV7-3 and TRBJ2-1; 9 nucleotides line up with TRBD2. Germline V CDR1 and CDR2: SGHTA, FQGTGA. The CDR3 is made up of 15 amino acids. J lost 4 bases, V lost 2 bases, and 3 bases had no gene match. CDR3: CASSLLAGPYNEQFF. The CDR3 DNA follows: TGTGCCAGCAGCTTACTAGCGGGACCTTACAATGAGCAGTTCTTC.

The CDR3 protein is CASSLGRGENTEAFF. As DNA, the CDR3 is TGCGCCAGCAGCTTGGGACGGGGGGAGAACACTGAAGCTTTCTTT. The chain links TRBV5-1 to TRBJ1-1, with TRBD1 as a possible D gene (5 bases). The germline V and J ends were trimmed by 0 bases and 1 base, with 10 bases remaining between them. The germline V gene encodes CDR1 SGHRS and CDR2 YFSETQ. This CDR3 region has 15 residues.

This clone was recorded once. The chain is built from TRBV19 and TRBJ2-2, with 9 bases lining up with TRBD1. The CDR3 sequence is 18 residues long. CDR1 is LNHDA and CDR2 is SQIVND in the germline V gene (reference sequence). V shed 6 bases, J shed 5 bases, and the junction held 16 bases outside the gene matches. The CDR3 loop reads CASSNSLRDRALTGELFF. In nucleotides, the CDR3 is TGTGCCAGTAGCAATAGCCTCCGGGACAGGGCCTTGACCGGGGAGCTGTTTTTT.

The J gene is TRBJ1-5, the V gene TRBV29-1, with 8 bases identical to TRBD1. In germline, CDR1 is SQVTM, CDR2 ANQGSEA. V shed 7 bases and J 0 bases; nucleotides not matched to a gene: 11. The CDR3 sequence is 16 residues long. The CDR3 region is CSAILGTGISNQPQHF. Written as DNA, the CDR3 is TGCAGCGCCATACTCGGGACAGGCATTAGCAATCAGCCCCAGCATTTT. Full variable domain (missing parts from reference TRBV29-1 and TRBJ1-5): SAVISQKPSRDICQRGTSLTIQCQVDSQVTMMFWYRQQPGQSLTLIATANQGSEATYESGFVIDKFPISRPNLTFSTLTVSNMSPEDSSIYLCSAILGTGISNQPQHFGDGTRLSIL.

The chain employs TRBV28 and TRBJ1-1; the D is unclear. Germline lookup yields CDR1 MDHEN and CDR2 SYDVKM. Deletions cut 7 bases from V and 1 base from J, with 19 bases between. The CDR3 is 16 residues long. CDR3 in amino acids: CASTPPPEQPNTEAFF. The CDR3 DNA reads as TGTGCCAGCACTCCGCCCCCTGAACAGCCGAACACTGAAGCTTTCTTT. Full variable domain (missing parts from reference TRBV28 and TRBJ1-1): DVKVTQSSRYLVKRTGEKVFLECVQDMDHENMFWYRQDPGLGLRLIYFSYDVKMKEKGDIPEGYSVSREKKERFSLILESASTNQTSMYLCASTPPPEQPNTEAFFGQGTRLTVV.

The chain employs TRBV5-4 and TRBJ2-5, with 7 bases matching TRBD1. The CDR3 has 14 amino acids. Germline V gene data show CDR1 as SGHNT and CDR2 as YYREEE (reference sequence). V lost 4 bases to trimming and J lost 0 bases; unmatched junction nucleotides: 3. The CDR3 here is CASSPGQDQETQYF. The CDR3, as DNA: TGTGCCAGCAGCCCAGGACAGGACCAAGAGACCCAGTACTTC.

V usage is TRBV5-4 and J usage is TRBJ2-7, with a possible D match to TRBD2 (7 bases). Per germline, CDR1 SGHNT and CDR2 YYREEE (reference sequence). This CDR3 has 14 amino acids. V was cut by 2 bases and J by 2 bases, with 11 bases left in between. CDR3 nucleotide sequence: TGTGCCAGCAGCTTCGGGGGGCGAACCTACGAGCAGTACTTC. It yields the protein CASSFGGRTYEQYF.

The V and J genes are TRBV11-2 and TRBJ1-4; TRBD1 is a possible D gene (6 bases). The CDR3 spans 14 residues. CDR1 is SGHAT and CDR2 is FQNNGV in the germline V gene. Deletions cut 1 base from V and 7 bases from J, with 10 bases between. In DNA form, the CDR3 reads TGTGCCAGCAGCTTAGCAGGGGATGGTGAAAAACTGTTTTTT. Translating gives CASSLAGDGEKLFF.

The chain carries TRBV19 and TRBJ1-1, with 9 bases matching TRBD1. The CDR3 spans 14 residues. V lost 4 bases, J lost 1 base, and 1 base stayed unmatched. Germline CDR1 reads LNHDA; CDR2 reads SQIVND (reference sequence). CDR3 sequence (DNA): TGTGCCAGTAGTAGGGGACAGGGGAACACTGAAGCTTTCTTT. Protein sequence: CASSRGQGNTEAFF.

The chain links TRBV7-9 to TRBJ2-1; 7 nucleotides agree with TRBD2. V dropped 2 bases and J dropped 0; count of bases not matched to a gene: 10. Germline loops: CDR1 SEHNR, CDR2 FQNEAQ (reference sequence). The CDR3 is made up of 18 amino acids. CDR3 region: CASSLRSQRGSSYNEQFF. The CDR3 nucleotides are TGTGCCAGCAGCTTACGCTCGCAGCGGGGATCCTCCTACAATGAGCAGTTCTTC.

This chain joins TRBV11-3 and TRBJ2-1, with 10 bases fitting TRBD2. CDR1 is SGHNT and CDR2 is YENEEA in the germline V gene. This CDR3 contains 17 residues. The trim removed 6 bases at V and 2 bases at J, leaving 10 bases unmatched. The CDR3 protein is CASSSARTSGPYNEQFF. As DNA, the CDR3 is TGTGCCAGCAGTTCCGCCCGGACTAGCGGTCCCTACAATGAGCAGTTCTTC. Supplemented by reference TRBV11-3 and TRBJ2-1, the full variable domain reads EAGVVQSPRYKIIEKKQPVAFWCNPISGHNTLYWYLQNLGQGPELLIRYENEEAVDDSQLPKDRFSAERLKGVDSTLKIQPAELGDSAVYLCASSSARTSGPYNEQFFGPGTRLTVL.

CDR3: CASSSWTGEFGETQYF. CDR3 nucleotides: TGTGCCAGCAGCTCGTGGACAGGGGAATTCGGAGAGACCCAGTACTTC. This rearrangement joins TRBV13 to TRBJ2-5; TRBD1 matches at 9 bases. Trimming at V came to 4 bases and at J to 4 bases, leaving 10 bases not matched to a gene. The CDR3 runs 16 residues. Germline-derived CDR1 and CDR2 are PRHDT and FYEKMQ (reference sequence).

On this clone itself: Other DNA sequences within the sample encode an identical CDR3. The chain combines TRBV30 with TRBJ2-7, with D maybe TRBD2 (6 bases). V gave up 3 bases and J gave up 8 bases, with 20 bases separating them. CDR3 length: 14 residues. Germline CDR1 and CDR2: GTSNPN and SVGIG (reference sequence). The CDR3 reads CAWSLGTSTLKQYF. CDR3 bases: TGTGCCTGGAGCTTGGGGACTTCAACTCTAAAGCAGTACTTC.

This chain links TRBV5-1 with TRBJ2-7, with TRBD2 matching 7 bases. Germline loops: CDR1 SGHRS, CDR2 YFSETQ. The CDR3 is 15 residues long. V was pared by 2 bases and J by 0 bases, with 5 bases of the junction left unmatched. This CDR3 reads CASSFGRTSSYEQYF. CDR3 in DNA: TGCGCCAGCAGCTTTGGACGGACTAGCTCCTACGAGCAGTACTTC.

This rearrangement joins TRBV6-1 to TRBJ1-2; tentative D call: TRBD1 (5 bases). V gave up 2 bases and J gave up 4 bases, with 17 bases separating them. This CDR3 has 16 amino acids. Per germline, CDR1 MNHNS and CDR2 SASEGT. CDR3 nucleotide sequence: TGTGCCAGCAGTGAATGGGAGCGGGGACGGGGCTATGGCTACACCTTC. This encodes CASSEWERGRGYGYTF.

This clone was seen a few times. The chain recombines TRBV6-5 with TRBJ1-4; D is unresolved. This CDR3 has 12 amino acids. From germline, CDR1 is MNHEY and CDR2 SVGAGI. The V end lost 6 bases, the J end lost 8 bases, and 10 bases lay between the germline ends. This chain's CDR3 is CASSPGGEKLFF. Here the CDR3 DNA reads TGTGCCAGCAGCCCGGGAGGAGAAAAACTGTTTTTT.

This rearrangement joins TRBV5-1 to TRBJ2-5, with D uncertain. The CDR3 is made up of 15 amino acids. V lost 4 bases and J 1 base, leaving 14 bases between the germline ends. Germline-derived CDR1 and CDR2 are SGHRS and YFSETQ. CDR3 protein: CASSAASTAQETQYF. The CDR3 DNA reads TGCGCCAGCAGCGCGGCTAGTACGGCCCAAGAGACCCAGTACTTC.

CDR3 sequence reads: CASSGGQGDTIYF. CDR3 DNA sequence: TGCGCCAGCAGCGGGGGACAGGGAGACACCATATATTTT. V gene TRBV5-1 combines with J gene TRBJ1-3; 9 bases are a match to TRBD1. In germline, CDR1 is SGHRS, CDR2 YFSETQ. The CDR3 runs to 13 residues. Losses at the gene ends were 4 bases for V and 8 bases for J; bases not matched to a gene: 4.

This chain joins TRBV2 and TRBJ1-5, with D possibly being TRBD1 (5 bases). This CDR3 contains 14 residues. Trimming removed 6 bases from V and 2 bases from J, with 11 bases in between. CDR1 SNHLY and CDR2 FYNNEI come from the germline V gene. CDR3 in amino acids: CASRVGGGNQPQHF. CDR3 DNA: TGTGCCAGCAGGGTCGGGGGAGGCAATCAGCCCCAGCATTTT. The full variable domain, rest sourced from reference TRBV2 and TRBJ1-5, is EPEVTQTPSHQVTQMGQEVILRCVPISNHLYFYWYRQILGQKVEFLVSFYNNEISEKSEIFDDQFSVERPDGSNFTLKIRSTKLEDSAMYFCASRVGGGNQPQHFGDGTRLSIL.

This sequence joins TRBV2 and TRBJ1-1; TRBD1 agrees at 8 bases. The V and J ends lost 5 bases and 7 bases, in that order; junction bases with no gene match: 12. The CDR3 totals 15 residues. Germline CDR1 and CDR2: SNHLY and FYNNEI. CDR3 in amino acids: CASSRWGQANGEAFF. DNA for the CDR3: TGTGCCAGCAGTCGGTGGGGACAGGCCAACGGTGAAGCTTTCTTT.

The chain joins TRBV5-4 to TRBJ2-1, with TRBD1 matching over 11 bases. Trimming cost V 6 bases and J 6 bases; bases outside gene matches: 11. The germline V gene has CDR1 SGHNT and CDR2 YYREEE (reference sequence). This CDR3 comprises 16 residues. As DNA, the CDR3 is TGTGCCAGCACCTCGGGGACAGGGGGTGTGTTCAATGAGCAGTTCTTC. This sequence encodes CASTSGTGGVFNEQFF. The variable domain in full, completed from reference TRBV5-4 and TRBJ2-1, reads ETGVTQSPTHLIKTRGQQVTLRCSSQSGHNTVSWYQQALGQGPQFIFQYYREEENGRGNFPPRFSGLQFPNYSSELNVNALELDDSALYLCASTSGTGGVFNEQFFGPGTRLTVL.

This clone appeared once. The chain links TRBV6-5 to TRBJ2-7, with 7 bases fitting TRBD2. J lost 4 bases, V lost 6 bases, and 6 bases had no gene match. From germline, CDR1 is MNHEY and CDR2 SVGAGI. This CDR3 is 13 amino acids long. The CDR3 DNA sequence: TGTGCCAGCAGAGGGGCCGGGGGGTACGAGCAGTACTTC. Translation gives CASRGAGGYEQYF.

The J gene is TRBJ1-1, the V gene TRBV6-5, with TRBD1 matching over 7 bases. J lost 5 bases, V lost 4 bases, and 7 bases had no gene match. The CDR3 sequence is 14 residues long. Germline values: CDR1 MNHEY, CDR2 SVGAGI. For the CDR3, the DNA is TGTGCCAGCAGTTTACAGGGGAGAAGTACTGAAGCTTTCTTT. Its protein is CASSLQGRSTEAFF.